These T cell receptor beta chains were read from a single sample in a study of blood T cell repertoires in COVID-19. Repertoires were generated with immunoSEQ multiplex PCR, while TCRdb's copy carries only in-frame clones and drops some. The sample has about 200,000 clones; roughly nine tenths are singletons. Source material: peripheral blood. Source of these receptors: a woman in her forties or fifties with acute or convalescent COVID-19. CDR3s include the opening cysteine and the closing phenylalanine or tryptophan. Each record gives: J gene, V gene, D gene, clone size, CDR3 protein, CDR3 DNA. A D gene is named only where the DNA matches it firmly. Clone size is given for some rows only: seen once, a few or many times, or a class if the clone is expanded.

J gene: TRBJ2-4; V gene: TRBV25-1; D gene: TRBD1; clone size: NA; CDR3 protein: CASSADTGGSGNIQYF; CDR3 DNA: TGTGCCAGCAGTGCTGATACAGGGGGCTCAGGAAACATTCAGTACTTC
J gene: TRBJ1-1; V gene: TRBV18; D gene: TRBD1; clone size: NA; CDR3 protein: CASSLTGAGGNTEAFF; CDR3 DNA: TGTGCCAGCTCATTGACAGGGGCGGGTGGTAACACTGAAGCTTTCTTT
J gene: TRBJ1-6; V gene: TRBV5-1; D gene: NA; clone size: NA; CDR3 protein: CASSINRETSPLHF; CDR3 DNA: TGCGCCAGCAGCATCAACAGGGAAACCTCACCCCTCCACTTT
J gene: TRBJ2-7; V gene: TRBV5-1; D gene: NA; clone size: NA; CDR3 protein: CASSFGSYEQYF; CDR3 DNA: TGCGCCAGCAGCTTCGGTTCCTACGAGCAGTACTTC
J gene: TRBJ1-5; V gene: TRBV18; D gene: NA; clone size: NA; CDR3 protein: CASSQGNQPQHF; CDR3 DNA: TGTGCCAGCTCGCAGGGGAATCAGCCCCAGCATTTT
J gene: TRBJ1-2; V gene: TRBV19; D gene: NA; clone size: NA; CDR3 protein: CASSVDSRNGYTF; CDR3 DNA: TGTGCCAGTAGTGTGGACAGCCGCAATGGCTACACCTTC
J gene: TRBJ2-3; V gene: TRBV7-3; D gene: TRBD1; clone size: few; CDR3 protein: CASSPDRQMAQYF; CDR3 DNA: TGTGCCAGCAGCCCGGACAGGCAGATGGCGCAGTATTTT
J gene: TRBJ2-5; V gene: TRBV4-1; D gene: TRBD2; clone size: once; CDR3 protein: CASSHLAGTGETQYF; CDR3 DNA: TGCGCCAGCAGCCACCTAGCGGGAACCGGGGAGACCCAGTACTTC
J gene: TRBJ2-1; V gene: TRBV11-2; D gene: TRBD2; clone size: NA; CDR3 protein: CASSLQRGSNNEQFF; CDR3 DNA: TGTGCCAGCAGCTTGCAGCGGGGGAGCAACAATGAGCAGTTCTTC
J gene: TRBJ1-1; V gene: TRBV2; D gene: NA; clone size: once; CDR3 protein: CASMDPEVAEAFF; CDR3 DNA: TGTGCCAGCATGGACCCGGAGGTCGCTGAAGCTTTCTTT
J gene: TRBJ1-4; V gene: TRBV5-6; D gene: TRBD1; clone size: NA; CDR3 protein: CASSRTGTGDEKLFF; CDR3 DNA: TGTGCCAGCAGCAGAACCGGGACAGGGGATGAAAAACTGTTTTTT
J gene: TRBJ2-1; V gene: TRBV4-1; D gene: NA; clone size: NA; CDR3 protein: CASTPQSGDRQFF; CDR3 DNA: TGCGCCAGCACGCCCCAGTCGGGGGATCGGCAGTTCTTC
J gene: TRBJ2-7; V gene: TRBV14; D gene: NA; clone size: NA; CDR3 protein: CASSQDYMGRGAYEQYF; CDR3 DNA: TGTGCCAGCAGCCAAGACTACATGGGCAGGGGAGCCTACGAGCAGTACTTC
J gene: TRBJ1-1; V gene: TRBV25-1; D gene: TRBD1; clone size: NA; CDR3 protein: CASSEAGGDTEAFF; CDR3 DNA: TGTGCCAGCAGTGAAGCAGGGGGCGACACTGAAGCTTTCTTT
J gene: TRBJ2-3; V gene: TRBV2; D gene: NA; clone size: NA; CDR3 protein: CASRTLPGYTQYF; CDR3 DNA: TGTGCCAGCAGGACACTACCGGGATATACGCAGTATTTT
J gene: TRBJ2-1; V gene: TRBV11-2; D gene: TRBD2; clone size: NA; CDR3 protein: CASSPRLAGRGNEQFF; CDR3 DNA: TGTGCCAGCAGCCCGAGACTAGCGGGAAGGGGCAATGAGCAGTTCTTC
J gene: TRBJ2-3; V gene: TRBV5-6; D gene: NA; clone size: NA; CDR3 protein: CASSPRRDRWTDTQYF; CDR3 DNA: TGTGCCAGCAGCCCGCGGAGGGATCGATGGACAGATACGCAGTATTTT
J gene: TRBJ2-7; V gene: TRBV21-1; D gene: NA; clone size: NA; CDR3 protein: CASSPQGQGGREQYF; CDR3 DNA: TGTGCCAGCAGCCCTCAGGGACAGGGGGGGCGCGAGCAGTACTTC
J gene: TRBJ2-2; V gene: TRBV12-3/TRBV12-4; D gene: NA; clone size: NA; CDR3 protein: CASSLAGTGLFF; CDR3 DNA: TGTGCCAGCAGTTTAGCCGGTACGGGGCTGTTTTTT
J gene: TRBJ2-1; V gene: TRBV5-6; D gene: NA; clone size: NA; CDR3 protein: CASSLGTVPPGNPFDEQFF; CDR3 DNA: TGTGCCAGCAGCTTGGGGACAGTCCCTCCAGGGAACCCTTTTGATGAGCAGTTCTTC